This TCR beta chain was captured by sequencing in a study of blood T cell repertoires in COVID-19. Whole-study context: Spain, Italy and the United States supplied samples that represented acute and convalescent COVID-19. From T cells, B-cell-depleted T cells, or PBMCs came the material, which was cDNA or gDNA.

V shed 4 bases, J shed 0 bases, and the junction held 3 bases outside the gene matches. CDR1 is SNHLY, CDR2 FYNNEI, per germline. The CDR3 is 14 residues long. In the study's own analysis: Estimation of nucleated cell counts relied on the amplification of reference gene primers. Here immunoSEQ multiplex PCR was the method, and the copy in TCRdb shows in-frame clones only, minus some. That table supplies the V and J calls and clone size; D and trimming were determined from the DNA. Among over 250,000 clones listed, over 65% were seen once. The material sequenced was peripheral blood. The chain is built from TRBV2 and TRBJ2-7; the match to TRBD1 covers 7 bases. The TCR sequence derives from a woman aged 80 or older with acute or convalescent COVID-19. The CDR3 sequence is CASSVQGISYEQYF. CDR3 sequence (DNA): TGTGCCAGCAGTGTACAGGGGATCTCCTACGAGCAGTACTTC.